There are a few counts of the clone carrying this T cell receptor (beta chain). Its antigen is unknown. The method was immunoSEQ multiplex PCR; TCRdb's version includes in-frame clones alone and lacks a portion of them. The table includes 70,000 to 80,000 clones, over 75% detected once. This sample was taken from a study of cytotoxic CD8 clonotypes in ibrutinib-treated CLL. On the study more broadly: Researchers reported about a dozen relapsed/refractory and roughly 14 treatment-naive patients, under 18 of them IGHV unmutated. Findings of the study overall: Clonality, elevated at ibrutinib response, dropped back toward baseline at progression.

The CDR3 has 14 residues. Germline V gives CDR1 LNHDA, CDR2 SQIVND (reference sequence). V lost 9 bases and J 3 bases, leaving 17 bases between the germline ends. This chain links TRBV19 with TRBJ1-2; no clear D. This material consisted of PBMCs, taken at disease progression, from a patient treated with ibrutinib. The sequence was collected from a human donor with chronic lymphocytic leukemia. CDR3 sequence: CASNYEALDYGYTF. The CDR3 DNA follows: TGTGCCAGCAATTATGAAGCGCTGGACTATGGCTACACCTTC.